Presented here are 11 T cell receptor beta chains from one specimen sequenced in a study of blood T cells in healthy people across ages. A second about 6 to 11 cycle PCR used barcoded and J-beta primers. TCRdb recomputed calls from the 5' RACE reads with MiXCR, one row per CDR3 protein. The sample has about 690,000 distinct CDR3 sequences, 40% to 45% seen once; the top ten hold 25% to 30%. The sample comprised blood. The receptors stem from an elderly man in good health.

CDR3 loop: CASSQEVRGVGSGELFF. Written as DNA, the CDR3 is TGTGCCAGCAGCCAAGAAGTCCGGGGGGTGGGGAGCGGGGAGCTGTTTTTT. J is TRBJ2-2 and V is TRBV4-2, with 7 bases matching TRBD2. CDR1 LGHNA and CDR2 YNFKEQ come from the germline V gene. V was pared by 0 bases and J by 7 bases, with 11 bases of the junction left unmatched. This CDR3 is built from 17 residues.

With respect to this clonotype: The junction and the germline gene differ at one end; a read error may be behind it. This chain uses TRBV6-2 or TRBV6-3 with TRBJ2-7; D could derive from TRBD1 or TRBD2 (5 bases each). The CDR3 is made up of 16 amino acids. CDR1 is MNHEY, CDR2 SVGEGT, per germline. The CDR3 DNA is TGTGCAAGCAGTTACTCAGGGTCCGAGGGCTTCTACGAGCAGTACTTC. Encoded protein: CASSYSGSEGFYEQYF.

This sequence joins TRBV13 and TRBJ2-3; perhaps TRBD2 as D (5 bases). This CDR3 spans 15 amino acids. Between the trimmed V and J ends, which lost 3 bases and 2 bases, there was a span of 12 bases. Per the germline V gene, CDR1 is PRHDT and CDR2 is FYEKMQ (reference sequence). CDR3 nucleotide sequence: TGTGCCAGCAGCTTCCAGCGGAGCCCCACAGATACGCAGTATTTT. Translated, it gives CASSFQRSPTDTQYF.

This clonotype was detected only a few times. The genes are TRBV7-2 and TRBJ2-3; D is perhaps TRBD2 (6 bases). The length of the CDR3 is 16 residues. V was shortened by 5 bases and J by 2 bases, with 17 bases between the two germline ends. The germline V gene has CDR1 SGHTA and CDR2 FQGNSA. The CDR3 DNA is TGTGCCAGCAGCCTCCAGGTGGGAGGATACACAGATACGCAGTATTTT. Encoded protein: CASSLQVGGYTDTQYF.

V and J are TRBV15 and TRBJ1-1, with 12 bases fitting TRBD1. Germline assignment: CDR1 LNHNV and CDR2 YYDKDF (reference sequence). V dropped 0 bases and J dropped 7; count of bases not matched to a gene: 9. The CDR3 totals 17 residues. The CDR3 DNA is TGTGCCACCAGCAGAGATGGAGGGACAGGGGGCTTTGGTGAAGCTTTCTTT. As protein: CATSRDGGTGGFGEAFF.

This clonotype appeared a few times. The J gene is TRBJ1-1, the V gene TRBV14; D gene uncertain. The CDR3 extends over 13 amino acids. CDR1 is SGHDN, CDR2 FVKESK, per germline. V gave up 5 bases and J gave up 1 base, with 8 bases separating them. The CDR3 loop is CASSTTENTEAFF. In DNA, the CDR3 is TGTGCCAGCAGCACTACAGAGAACACTGAAGCTTTCTTT.

This clonotype showed up just a few times. DNA of the CDR3: TGCGCCAGCACGACCTTTGGAAACCGGGACAGGGAGTCCTACGAGCAGTACTTC. Translated: CASTTFGNRDRESYEQYF. The genes are TRBV5-1 and TRBJ2-7; TRBD1 matches 9 bases. The J segment lost 1 base and the V segment lost 6 bases, leaving 17 bases of the junction unmatched. The CDR3 spans 18 residues. From germline, CDR1 is SGHRS and CDR2 YFSETQ.

This clonotype occurred a few times. The V call is TRBV20-1, the J call TRBJ2-1, with unresolved D. Trimming left V 0 bases short and J 1 base short, with 13 bases between. This CDR3 is built from 16 residues. CDR1 and CDR2 (germline): DFQATT, SNEGSKA (reference sequence). The CDR3 here is CSARDPQRSSYNEQFF. CDR3 nucleotide sequence: TGCAGTGCTAGAGATCCACAGCGATCGTCCTACAATGAGCAGTTCTTC.

This chain joins TRBV7-9 and TRBJ2-4; 13 bases are a match to TRBD2. The V gene's germline CDR1 is SEHNR and CDR2 FQNEAQ (reference sequence). V dropped 4 bases and J dropped 5; count of bases not matched to a gene: 14. This CDR3 contains 19 residues. The CDR3 region is CASSSWVLGTSGGENIQYF. CDR3 sequence (DNA): TGTGCCAGCAGCTCTTGGGTGTTGGGTACTAGCGGGGGGGAAAACATTCAGTACTTC.

In its sample, this clonotype was seen many times. J is TRBJ1-2 and V is TRBV4-1; D call uncertain. The CDR3 consists of 17 residues. Germline V lookup: CDR1 MGHRA, CDR2 YSYEKL. Trimming stripped 0 bases from V and 0 bases from J, with 14 bases between. Here the CDR3 reads CASSQDFRRPPNYGYTF. The CDR3 nucleotides read TGCGCCAGCAGCCAAGACTTTCGGAGGCCCCCTAACTATGGCTACACCTTC.

Ten or more counts support this clonotype. The gene calls are TRBV25-1 and TRBJ1-5, with 7 bases lining up with TRBD1. Germline V gene lookup returns CDR1 MGHDK and CDR2 SYGVNS. The CDR3 covers 14 residues. The J segment lost 3 bases and the V segment lost 2 bases, leaving 1 base of the junction unmatched. This chain's CDR3 is CASSETGVNQPQHF. CDR3 DNA sequence: TGTGCCAGCAGTGAAACAGGGGTCAATCAGCCCCAGCATTTT. Full variable domain (missing parts from reference TRBV25-1 and TRBJ1-5): EADIYQTPRYLVIGTGKKITLECSQTMGHDKMYWYQQDPGMELHLIHYSYGVNSTEKGDLSSESTVSRIRTEHFPLTLESARPSHTSQYLCASSETGVNQPQHFGDGTRLSIL.